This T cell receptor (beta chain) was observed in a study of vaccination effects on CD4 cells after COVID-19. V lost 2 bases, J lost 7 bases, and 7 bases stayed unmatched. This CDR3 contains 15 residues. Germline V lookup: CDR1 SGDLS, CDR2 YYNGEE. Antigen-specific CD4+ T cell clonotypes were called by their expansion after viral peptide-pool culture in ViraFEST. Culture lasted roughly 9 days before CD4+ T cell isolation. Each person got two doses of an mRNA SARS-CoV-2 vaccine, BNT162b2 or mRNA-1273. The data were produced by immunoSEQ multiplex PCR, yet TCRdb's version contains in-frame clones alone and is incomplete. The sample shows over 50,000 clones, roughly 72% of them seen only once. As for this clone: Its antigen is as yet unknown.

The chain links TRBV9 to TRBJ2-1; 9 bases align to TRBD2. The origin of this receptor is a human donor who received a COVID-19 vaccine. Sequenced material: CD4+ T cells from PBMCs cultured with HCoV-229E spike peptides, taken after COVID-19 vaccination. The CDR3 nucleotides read TGTGCCAGCAGCGTCCTGGGACTAGCACTTAATGAGCAGTTCTTC. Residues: CASSVLGLALNEQFF. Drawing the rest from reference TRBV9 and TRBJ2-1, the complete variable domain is DSGVTQTPKHLITATGQRVTLRCSPRSGDLSVYWYQQSLDQGLQFLIQYYNGEERAKGNILERFSAQQFPDLHSELNLSSLELGDSALYFCASSVLGLALNEQFFGPGTRLTVL.